These 5 T cell receptor beta chains were sequenced from one sample in a study of blood T cell repertoires in COVID-19. Measured with immunoSEQ multiplex PCR; TCRdb has only the in-frame clones, and not every one. This table has over 350,000 clones, about 90% appearing once. Sequenced input: PBMCs or T cells enriched from blood (not recorded which). The receptor source for this set is a woman between 18 and 30 years old with acute COVID-19.

The chain is built from TRBV12-3 or TRBV12-4 and TRBJ1-1; 7 bases are shared with TRBD1. V lost 4 bases to trimming and J lost 4 bases; unmatched junction nucleotides: 3. The CDR3 totals 13 residues. The CDR3 nucleotides are TGTGCCAGCAGTTCGACAGGGAGCACTGAAGCTTTCTTT. Protein: CASSSTGSTEAFF.

The rearrangement links TRBV3-1 (or the pseudogene TRBV3-2) to TRBJ2-7; D possibly corresponds to TRBD1 (6 bases). CDR1 is LGHDT, CDR2 YNNKEL, per germline (reference sequence). Trimming shortened V by 4 bases and J by 3 bases, and 13 bases separated the two germline ends. This CDR3 comprises 14 residues. In DNA, the CDR3 is TGTGCCAGCAGCCTTAAACCGGACAGCTACGAGCAGTACTTC. Translated, it gives CASSLKPDSYEQYF.

This chain connects TRBV18 to TRBJ2-3; TRBD1 agrees at 10 bases. This CDR3 has 18 residues. V lost 2 bases and J lost 0; bases outside the gene matches: 8. Germline-derived CDR1 and CDR2 are KGHSH and LQKENI. CDR3 amino acids: CASSPGTSGQGSTDTQYF. The CDR3 DNA sequence: TGTGCCAGCTCACCAGGGACTTCGGGACAGGGGAGCACAGATACGCAGTATTTT.

The chain uses TRBV9 and TRBJ1-2; weak D call: TRBD1 (6 bases). Trimming cost V 3 bases and J 0 bases, with 12 bases left between them. The CDR3 is 15 amino acids. CDR1 SGDLS and CDR2 YYNGEE come from the germline V gene. The CDR3: CASSEGTRPNYGYTF. Written as DNA, the CDR3 is TGTGCCAGCAGCGAGGGGACACGACCTAACTATGGCTACACCTTC.

This chain joins TRBV11-2 and TRBJ2-5, with 9 bases that match TRBD2. Germline CDR1 SGHAT, CDR2 FQNNGV. V lost 2 bases and J lost 2; bases outside the gene matches: 9. CDR3 length: 17 residues. The CDR3 DNA reads as TGTGCCAGCAGCTTACTCCCGCGGGAGGGCCCTCAAGAGACCCAGTACTTC. This translates into CASSLLPREGPQETQYF.